This T cell receptor beta chain appears in the sequencing data of a study of blood T cell repertoires in COVID-19 (dated by TCRdb to the early 2020s). Describing the broader study: The collaborator samples originated in the United States, Italy and Spain and spanned the acute and convalescent phases of COVID-19. Subjects who had been exposed to COVID-19, were actively infected with it, or had recovered from it provided the deeply sampled blood TCRbeta repertoires that made up the dataset. Where available, HLA class I and class II types were taken from metadata supplied by the sample provider and were not determined by assay-based typing. Samples were obtained from the ongoing ImmuneRACE study (first 160 participants) and from 1,254 subjects provided by 6 global collaborators. A freely available public database, intended as a resource for researchers studying the immune response to SARS-CoV-2, is where the repertoires were released. The material from the prospective study consisted of cDNA or gDNA derived from T cells, B-cell-depleted T cells, or PBMCs. Nearly every sample came with metadata listing a de-identified subject ID, COVID-19 status, age in years and sex.

Summary of the overall study and its limitations: The quantity of clinical and demographic metadata differed by source and by participant and was supplied without curation.

As to this clone: What this receptor recognizes is not known. Within one base of it there is no much larger clone, and no base qualities were kept.

The immunoSEQ Assay, a bias-controlled multiplex PCR, was used to amplify TCRbeta CDR3 regions from genomic DNA. The study's own analysis went as follows. Within the assay, amplification of reference gene primers was used to estimate how many nucleated cells each sample contained. To quantify the absolute abundance of each unique TCRbeta CDR3 rearrangement, sequence reads were collapsed and filtered. For each sample, productive Simpson clonality was calculated as the square root of Simpson's diversity index across productive rearrangements. TCRdb mirrors the immuneACCESS table, restricted to in-frame sequences. Some clones are absent from its copies; in checked studies, under half trace to an unresolved V gene, and the reason for the others is unknown. V and J calls and clone size are given by that table; D and trimming were obtained from the DNA. Here the sample has about 50,000 clones; roughly 87% occur a single time. Clones ranked in the top ten supply approximately 10% of the sample.

The collaborating institutions used their own protocols to collect whole blood in K2EDTA tubes. For TCRbeta analysis, collaborators shipped samples as frozen whole blood, isolated PBMCs, or DNA extracted from either of those sample types. The CDR3 sequence holds 17 residues, the cysteine and phenylalanine included. The entry retains the CDR3 DNA only, 51 bases that are in frame from base 1. The germline V gene (reference sequence) yields MNHEY for CDR1 and SMNVEV for CDR2. V and J lose 2 bases and 0 bases, and a span of 14 bases separates them. The chain joins TRBV27 to TRBJ1-5; no D gene can be assigned with confidence. The sequenced sample was peripheral blood. The source of this sequence is a human donor in a cohort sampled during active COVID-19. The CDR3 region: CASSLNFAPYSNQPQHF. The DNA sequence is as follows: TGTGCCAGCAGTTTAAACTTCGCCCCTTATAGCAATCAGCCCCAGCATTTT.